The 13 T cell receptor beta chains below all came from one sample that was sequenced in a study of blood T cells in healthy people across ages (dated by TCRdb to between 2014 and 2017). The method was 5' RACE. The sequencing machine was an Illumina HiSeq 2500. A second PCR of roughly 7 to 11 cycles was performed with a sample-barcoded 5' primer and a J-beta primer mix. TCRdb reanalyzed the raw reads on its own, using fastp at Q25 for trimming and MiXCR for clone calling, and kept in-frame beta chains. Rows with one shared CDR3 protein collapse into an entry with the most common genes and DNA. The sample contains 700,000 to 850,000 distinct CDR3 sequences, 36% of them found a single time. Under 15% of the sample is in the top ten clones. Sequencing used blood. The receptors were sampled from a man younger than 35 in good health.

The chain employs TRBV3-1 and TRBJ2-1; TRBD2 aligns across 7 bases. The ends lost 1 base at V and 7 bases at J; junction bases unmatched: 10. Germline-derived CDR1 and CDR2 are LGHDT and YNNKEL (reference sequence). This CDR3 has 16 residues. The CDR3 loop is CASSQVLGGSGNEQFF. As DNA, the CDR3 is TGTGCCAGCAGCCAAGTTCTGGGGGGGTCGGGGAATGAGCAGTTCTTC.

This sequence joins TRBV7-8 and TRBJ2-5; D gene ambiguous. V lost 5 bases, J lost 5 bases, and 18 bases lay in between. This CDR3 has 15 residues. CDR1 and CDR2 from the germline V gene are SGHVS and FQNEAQ. The CDR3 protein is CASSPFHDVSETQYF. CDR3 nucleotide sequence: TGTGCCAGCAGCCCTTTCCATGACGTTTCGGAGACCCAGTACTTC.

A remark on this clonotype: A much larger clone lies a single base off, so this may be a read error. CDR3 nucleotide sequence: TGTGCCAGCAGCTGGACGGTCCTCTATGGCTACACCTTC. Amino acids: CASSWTVLYGYTF. This chain uses TRBV6-2 or TRBV6-3 with TRBJ1-2; D is unclear. Trimming took off 6 bases at V and 4 bases at J, with 12 bases between the two ends. The CDR3 has 13 residues. The germline gives CDR1 MNHEY, CDR2 SVGEGT.

This clonotype appeared a few times. The chain carries TRBV19 and TRBJ1-1; no reliable D call. CDR1 LNHDA and CDR2 SQIVND come from the germline V gene (reference sequence). The CDR3 runs to 14 residues. V gave up 5 bases and J gave up 1 base, with 11 bases separating them. CDR3 protein: CASSRLKQNTEAFF. CDR3 coding DNA: TGTGCCAGTAGTCGATTGAAACAGAACACTGAAGCTTTCTTT.

The chain combines TRBV28 with TRBJ2-7; maybe TRBD1 (6 bases). V was trimmed by 5 bases and J by 7 bases, leaving 27 bases between them. Germline V gene data show CDR1 as MDHEN and CDR2 as SYDVKM. This CDR3 has 17 residues. CDR3 in amino acids: CASSTDRLDTSYNEQYF. Here the CDR3 DNA reads TGTGCCAGCAGTACCGACAGGTTGGACACGTCCTACAATGAGCAGTACTTC.

This clonotype was seen a few times. The V and J genes are TRBV10-3 and TRBJ2-2, with 10 positions matching TRBD1. The CDR3 totals 15 residues. The trim removed 6 bases at V and 1 base at J, leaving 2 bases unmatched. Per the germline V gene, CDR1 is ENHRY and CDR2 is SYGVKD. CDR3 sequence: CAISGTGENTGELFF. For the CDR3, the DNA is TGTGCCATCAGCGGGACAGGGGAGAACACCGGGGAGCTGTTTTTT.

This chain connects TRBV2 to TRBJ2-1; D may be TRBD1 (6 bases). Germline CDR1 SNHLY, CDR2 FYNNEI. V dropped 7 bases and J dropped 9 bases, with 13 bases sitting between them. The CDR3 loop spans 12 amino acids. For the CDR3, the DNA is TGTGCCAGCATCCAGGGGTCTGCTGAGCAGTTCTTC. Amino acids: CASIQGSAEQFF.

The chain is built from TRBV6-5 and TRBJ2-1; D is undetermined. CDR3 size: 17 residues. CDR1 is MNHEY and CDR2 is SVGAGI in the germline V gene. V was trimmed by 4 bases and J by 4 bases, leaving 20 bases between them. The CDR3 loop is CASSSLIRAEFYNEQFF. The DNA for the CDR3 is TGTGCCAGCAGTTCCCTCATTAGGGCAGAATTTTACAATGAGCAGTTCTTC.

This clonotype was counted only a few times. J is TRBJ2-7 and V is TRBV6-2 or TRBV6-3; no clear D. The germline V and J ends were trimmed by 2 bases and 3 bases, with 5 bases remaining between them. Germline lookup yields CDR1 MNHEY and CDR2 SVGEGT. The CDR3 sequence is 12 residues long. The CDR3 loop reads CASSYSNYEQYF. The CDR3 DNA follows: TGTGCCAGCAGTTACAGTAACTACGAGCAGTACTTC.

This chain links TRBV29-1 with TRBJ2-6; TRBD1 agrees at 9 bases. The CDR3 is 15 residues long. V dropped 7 bases and J dropped 2; count of bases not matched to a gene: 6. The germline V gene encodes CDR1 SQVTM and CDR2 ANQGSEA. The CDR3 nucleotides are TGCAGCGCGAAAACAGGGGGCCCTGGGGCCAACGTCCTGACTTTC. Its protein is CSAKTGGPGANVLTF.

The sample holds many counts of this clonotype. The V and J genes are TRBV29-1 and TRBJ1-2, with D possibly being TRBD1 (5 bases). Germline assignment: CDR1 SQVTM and CDR2 ANQGSEA. This CDR3 is 12 amino acids long. With 4 bases removed from V and 8 bases from J, the gap between germline ends came to 14 bases. The CDR3 DNA reads as TGCAGCGTTGGGGGCAGGGCAGGAGGCTACACCTTC. Translation gives CSVGGRAGGYTF.

The chain combines TRBV4-2 with TRBJ1-3; D might be TRBD1 (6 bases). Trimming shortened V by 1 base and J by 0 bases, and 13 bases separated the two germline ends. Looked up from germline, CDR1 is LGHNA and CDR2 is YNFKEQ. The CDR3 is 17 amino acids. The CDR3 here is CASSQATGGASGNTIYF. CDR3 DNA sequence: TGTGCCAGCAGCCAAGCCACCGGGGGGGCCTCTGGAAACACCATATATTTT.

The rearrangement joins TRBV7-2 to TRBJ2-2; 14 bases align to TRBD2. V lost 2 bases, J lost 0 bases, and 5 bases stayed unmatched. The CDR3 has 19 residues. Germline CDR1 and CDR2: SGHTA and FQGNSA. This CDR3 is CASSLFGLAGGANTGELFF. As DNA, the CDR3 is TGTGCCAGCAGCTTATTCGGACTAGCGGGAGGAGCGAACACCGGGGAGCTGTTTTTT.